A single sample is the source of the 23 T cell receptor beta chains below, sequenced in a study of TIL therapy for anti-PD-1-resistant metastatic lung cancer. The libraries were made with immunoSEQ v3. Profiling relied on immunoSEQ multiplex PCR, and the TCRdb table lists in-frame clones only, not all of them. The data show more than 35,000 clones, roughly 80% seen once. Time point in this sample: pre-treatment sample, taken before nivolumab and TIL therapy. The input for sequencing was blood, taken at baseline. These receptors were collected from a person aged 25-85 years with non-small cell lung cancer.

This chain connects TRBV28 to TRBJ2-1; 13 nucleotides agree with TRBD2. CDR1 and CDR2 from the germline V gene are MDHEN and SYDVKM. V was clipped by 6 bases and J by 1 base; unmatched bases: 6. The length of the CDR3 is 17 residues. The CDR3 here is CASRLTSGGQSYNEQFF. The CDR3 DNA is TGTGCCAGCAGGCTGACTAGCGGGGGGCAATCCTACAATGAGCAGTTCTTC.

This rearrangement joins TRBV9 to TRBJ2-1; D possibly corresponds to TRBD1 (6 bases). CDR1 and CDR2 (germline): SGDLS, YYNGEE. The CDR3 is made up of 15 amino acids. Trimming removed 4 bases at V and 13 bases at J, with 24 bases between. CDR3 nucleotides: TGTGCCAGCAGCCCCTGGGACACCCTTCTTAGTGAACAGTTCTTC. Protein product: CASSPWDTLLSEQFF.

The gene calls are TRBV6-5 and TRBJ2-7, with D unclear. There are 15 residues in the CDR3. Germline V lookup: CDR1 MNHEY, CDR2 SVGAGI. Between the trimmed V and J ends, which lost 6 bases and 5 bases, there was a span of 20 bases. CDR3 sequence reads: CASRKPGVSANEQYF. The CDR3 nucleotides are TGTGCCAGCAGAAAACCCGGCGTATCTGCCAACGAGCAGTACTTC.

This sequence joins TRBV6-4 and TRBJ2-3; D is unresolved. Germline lookup yields CDR1 MRHNA and CDR2 SNTAGT. The V end lost 4 bases, the J end lost 1 base, and 6 bases lay between the germline ends. The CDR3 has 13 amino acids. The CDR3 sequence: CASSGEGTDTQYF. CDR3 coding DNA: TGTGCCAGCAGTGGGGAAGGCACAGATACGCAGTATTTT.

This chain links TRBV28 with TRBJ1-5; 8 bases match TRBD1. V shed 4 bases, J shed 7 bases, and the junction held 9 bases outside the gene matches. Germline V gene sequence: CDR1 MDHEN, CDR2 SYDVKM. The CDR3 length is 15 residues. As DNA, the CDR3 is TGTGCCAGCAGTTCGGCCGCCAGGGGGCAACAGCCCCAGCATTTT. Translating gives CASSSAARGQQPQHF. Combining the CDR3 with reference TRBV28 and TRBJ1-5 gives the whole variable domain DVKVTQSSRYLVKRTGEKVFLECVQDMDHENMFWYRQDPGLGLRLIYFSYDVKMKEKGDIPEGYSVSREKKERFSLILESASTNQTSMYLCASSSAARGQQPQHFGDGTRLSIL.

V and J are TRBV9 and TRBJ2-2; 9 positions match TRBD2. Germline CDR1 and CDR2: SGDLS and YYNGEE. J gave up 0 bases and V 0 bases, and 6 bases lay outside the gene matches. This CDR3 region has 18 residues. Written as DNA, the CDR3 is TGTGCCAGCAGCGTAGGAGGCGGGGGGGCCCCGAACACCGGGGAGCTGTTTTTT. Protein: CASSVGGGGAPNTGELFF.

The chain couples TRBV6-1 to TRBJ2-2, with TRBD2 identical over 9 bases. CDR3 length equals 13 residues. V lost 8 bases to trimming and J lost 6 bases; unmatched junction nucleotides: 4. Germline values: CDR1 MNHNS, CDR2 SASEGT. CDR3: CASVAGEAGELFF. The CDR3 DNA reads TGTGCCAGCGTAGCGGGAGAGGCCGGGGAGCTGTTTTTT.

V gene TRBV9 combines with J gene TRBJ2-7; weak D call: TRBD1 (5 bases). Germline V gene sequence: CDR1 SGDLS, CDR2 YYNGEE. Deletions cut 2 bases from V and 0 bases from J, with 6 bases between. This CDR3 is built from 13 residues. CDR3 nucleotide sequence: TGTGCCAGCAGCGTTGACAGCTCCTACGAGCAGTACTTC. Translated, it gives CASSVDSSYEQYF.

This rearrangement joins TRBV27 to TRBJ2-7; 10 nucleotides match TRBD1. V dropped 5 bases and J dropped 4; count of bases not matched to a gene: 11. Germline V gene sequence: CDR1 MNHEY, CDR2 SMNVEV (reference sequence). The length of the CDR3 is 16 residues. The CDR3 region has the DNA TGTGCCAGCAGTCGCGCGGGTGGGGACAGGGGATACGAGCAGTACTTC. Encoded protein: CASSRAGGDRGYEQYF.

This clone has more than one count but fewer than ten. J is TRBJ1-1 and V is TRBV7-9; 7 nucleotides agree with TRBD1. The germline CDR1 and CDR2 sequences are SEHNR and FQNEAQ (reference sequence). The CDR3 has 14 amino acids. Germline trimming cut 1 base from V and 5 bases from J; bases unmatched to any gene: 4. The CDR3 coding sequence is TGTGCCAGCAGCTTAGATCTGGACAGGACTGAAGCTTTCTTT. Protein sequence: CASSLDLDRTEAFF.

The rearrangement joins TRBV27 to TRBJ2-7, with D unresolved. The CDR3 is 16 amino acids. Germline V lookup: CDR1 MNHEY, CDR2 SMNVEV (reference sequence). V was clipped by 1 base and J by 2 bases, with 15 bases between them. The DNA for the CDR3 is TGTGCCAGCAGTTTATTCTCCCGACTGACAACCTACGAGCAGTACTTC. This sequence encodes CASSLFSRLTTYEQYF.

The chain combines TRBV27 with TRBJ2-1; 7 bases line up with TRBD2. This CDR3 spans 19 amino acids. J gave up 1 base and V 3 bases, and 15 bases lay outside the gene matches. Per germline, CDR1 MNHEY and CDR2 SMNVEV (reference sequence). Here the CDR3 reads CASSFLPLLAAPSYNEQFF. CDR3 nucleotide sequence: TGTGCCAGCAGTTTCCTACCACTCCTAGCGGCGCCGTCCTACAATGAGCAGTTCTTC.

The rearrangement joins TRBV30 to TRBJ1-1; D gene uncertain. Looked up from germline, CDR1 is GTSNPN and CDR2 is SVGIG (reference sequence). Deletions cut 2 bases from V and 5 bases from J, with 9 bases between. This CDR3 spans 12 amino acids. CDR3 in DNA: TGTGCCTGGAGTAACCATCGGACTGAAGCTTTCTTT. It yields the protein CAWSNHRTEAFF.

The V gene is TRBV5-1, the J gene TRBJ2-3, with D possibly TRBD2 on 6 matching bases. Trimming left V 4 bases short and J 2 bases short, with 11 bases between. CDR1 and CDR2 (germline): SGHRS, YFSETQ. The CDR3 runs to 14 residues. The CDR3 DNA reads TGCGCCAGCAGCCTCCGGGACTCCACAGATACGCAGTATTTT. It codes for CASSLRDSTDTQYF.

This clone was observed a handful of times. V usage is TRBV2 and J usage is TRBJ1-1; D is undetermined. Germline V CDR1 and CDR2: SNHLY, FYNNEI. The CDR3 runs to 14 residues. Between the trimmed V and J ends, which lost 8 bases and 0 bases, there was a span of 13 bases. CDR3 DNA sequence: TGTGCCAGCCCCCGCGGAGAAATGAACACTGAAGCTTTCTTT. Amino acid sequence: CASPRGEMNTEAFF.

This clone was observed once. The chain carries TRBV11-3 and TRBJ2-5, with TRBD1 matching 8 bases. With 4 bases clipped from V and 2 bases from J, the junction kept 9 bases outside the gene matches. Germline V gene lookup returns CDR1 SGHNT and CDR2 YENEEA. The CDR3 has 16 amino acids. The CDR3 here is CASSSGMGTGQETQYF. In nucleotides, the CDR3 is TGTGCCAGCAGCTCTGGGATGGGGACAGGACAAGAGACCCAGTACTTC.

This sequence joins TRBV5-1 and TRBJ2-2; 10 bases align to TRBD1. The CDR3 is made up of 15 amino acids. Germline V lookup: CDR1 SGHRS, CDR2 YFSETQ. V shed 4 bases, J shed 7 bases, and the junction held 7 bases outside the gene matches. CDR3 DNA sequence: TGCGCCAGCAGCACCGGACAGGGGGAAATCGGGGAGCTGTTTTTT. Translation: CASSTGQGEIGELFF.

The chain links TRBV10-2 to TRBJ2-7; 7 bases are a match to TRBD2. In germline, CDR1 is WSHSY, CDR2 SAAADI. CDR3 length: 15 amino acids. The J segment lost 1 base and the V segment lost 4 bases, leaving 7 bases of the junction unmatched. The CDR3 protein is CASSVAGVRSYEQYF. For the CDR3, the DNA is TGCGCCAGCAGTGTTGCGGGGGTAAGATCCTACGAGCAGTACTTC.

In nucleotides, the CDR3 is TGTGCCGGACAGGGATCGCAAGATACGCAGTATTTT. Encoded protein: CAGQGSQDTQYF. The chain carries TRBV14 and TRBJ2-3; 8 positions agree with TRBD1. This CDR3 is 12 amino acids long. The junction had 6 bases not matched to a gene; V was cut back by 11 bases and J by 5 bases. Germline CDR1 reads SGHDN; CDR2 reads FVKESK.

This clone was seen more than once but under ten times. The CDR3, as DNA: TGTGCCAGCAGCAAAAGGGGGACGGCTACCTACGAGCAGTACTTC. Translation gives CASSKRGTATYEQYF. J is TRBJ2-7 and V is TRBV21-1; no DNA check was done on the table's D call, TRBD1. TRBV21-1 has pseudogene status. CDR3 length: 15 residues.

The rearrangement joins TRBV9 to TRBJ1-4; 8 bases map to TRBD1. CDR1 and CDR2 (germline): SGDLS, YYNGEE. Trimming cost V 5 bases and J 4 bases; bases outside gene matches: 10. The CDR3 loop spans 16 amino acids. The DNA of the CDR3 is TGTGCCAGCAGTCAGACAGGGGCGGCGGATAATGAAAAACTGTTTTTT. This gives the protein CASSQTGAADNEKLFF.

This clone was recorded only once. V gene TRBV5-1 combines with J gene TRBJ2-7, with a weak D call TRBD1 (6 bases). The CDR3 sequence is 14 residues long. From germline, CDR1 is SGHRS and CDR2 YFSETQ. V dropped 4 bases and J dropped 1 base, with 12 bases sitting between them. CDR3 region: CASSEDSVSYEQYF. The CDR3 DNA sequence: TGCGCCAGCAGCGAGGACAGCGTATCCTACGAGCAGTACTTC.

The rearrangement joins TRBV4-2 to TRBJ2-3; perhaps TRBD2 as D (5 bases). Germline V gives CDR1 LGHNA, CDR2 YNFKEQ. V lost 2 bases and J lost 6, with 9 bases in between. The CDR3 loop spans 13 amino acids. The DNA of the CDR3 is TGTGCCAGCAGCCAACTAGCAACGGATACGCAGTATTTT. This gives the protein CASSQLATDTQYF.